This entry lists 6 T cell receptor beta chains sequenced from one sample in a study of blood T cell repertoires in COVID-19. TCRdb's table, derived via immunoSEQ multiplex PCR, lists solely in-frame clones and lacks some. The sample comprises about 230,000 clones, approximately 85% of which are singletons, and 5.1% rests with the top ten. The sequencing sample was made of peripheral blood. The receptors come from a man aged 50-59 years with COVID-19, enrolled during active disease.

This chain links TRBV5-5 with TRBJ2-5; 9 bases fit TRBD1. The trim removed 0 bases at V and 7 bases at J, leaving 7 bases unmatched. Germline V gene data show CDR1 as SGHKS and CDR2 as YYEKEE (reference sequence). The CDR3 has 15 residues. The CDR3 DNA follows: TGTGCCAGCAGCTTGGAGGGGACAGGGAAGGGGACCCAGTACTTC. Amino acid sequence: CASSLEGTGKGTQYF.

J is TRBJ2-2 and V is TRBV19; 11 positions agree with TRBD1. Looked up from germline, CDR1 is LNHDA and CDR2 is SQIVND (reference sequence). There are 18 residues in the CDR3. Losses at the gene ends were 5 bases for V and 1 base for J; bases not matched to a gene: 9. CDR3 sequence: CASSAAPGTGGNTGELFF. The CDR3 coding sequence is TGTGCCAGTAGTGCCGCCCCGGGGACAGGGGGGAACACCGGGGAGCTGTTTTTT.

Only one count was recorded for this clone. The CDR3 loop is CASSKQGNTEAFF. CDR3 nucleotide sequence: TGTGCCAGCAGCAAACAGGGGAACACTGAAGCTTTCTTT. V and J are TRBV12-3 or TRBV12-4 and TRBJ1-1, with D possibly matching TRBD1 (6 bases). The V end was cut by 6 bases, the J end by 1 base, with 9 bases between. The CDR3 covers 13 residues.

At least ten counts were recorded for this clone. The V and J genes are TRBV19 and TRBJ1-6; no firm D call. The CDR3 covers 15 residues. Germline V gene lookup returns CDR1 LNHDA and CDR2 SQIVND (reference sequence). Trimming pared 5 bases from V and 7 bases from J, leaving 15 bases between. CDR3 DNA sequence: TGTGCCAGTAGTGTACATGAACAGTCAAATTCACCCCTCCACTTT. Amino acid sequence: CASSVHEQSNSPLHF.

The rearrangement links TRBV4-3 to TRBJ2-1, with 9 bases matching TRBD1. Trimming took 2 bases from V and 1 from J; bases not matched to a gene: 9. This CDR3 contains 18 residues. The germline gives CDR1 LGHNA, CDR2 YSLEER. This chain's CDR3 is CASSQHLGQGQSYNEQFF. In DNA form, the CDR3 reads TGCGCCAGCAGCCAACACCTCGGACAGGGGCAATCCTACAATGAGCAGTTCTTC.

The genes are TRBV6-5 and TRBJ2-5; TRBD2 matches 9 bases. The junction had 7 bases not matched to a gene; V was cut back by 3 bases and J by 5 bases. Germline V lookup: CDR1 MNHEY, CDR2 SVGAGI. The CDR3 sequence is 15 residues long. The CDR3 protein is CASSYLRGGRETQYF. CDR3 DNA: TGTGCCAGCAGTTATCTGCGGGGGGGCCGTGAGACCCAGTACTTC.